This record covers a single T cell receptor beta chain. This entry comes from a study of OX40 agonist ivuxolimab in advanced cancers. For the study at large: Partial responses were achieved by three patients: one hepatocellular carcinoma, two cutaneous melanoma.

TCRdb keeps only in-frame clones here, not all; method: immunoSEQ multiplex PCR. This table has some 70,000 clones, 86% appearing once. This clonotype was sampled from an adult with an advanced solid tumor such as melanoma, head and neck, liver or kidney cancer. Material: CD4+ or CD8+ T cells sorted from blood, obtained in a trial of the OX40 agonist ivuxolimab.

CDR3 sequence: CASSVQSAYEQYF. CDR3 nucleotides: TGTGCCAGCAGTGTTCAGTCGGCCTACGAGCAGTACTTC. The chain carries TRBV6-1 and TRBJ2-7; no firm D call. The germline gives CDR1 MNHNS, CDR2 SASEGT. The CDR3 runs 13 residues. V lost 4 bases and J lost 2, with 9 bases in between.